The next 28 T cell receptor beta chains were all read from a single sample in a study of blood T cell repertoires in COVID-19. Sequencing used immunoSEQ multiplex PCR; TCRdb keeps in-frame clones, though not all of them. Counted here are 350,000 to 400,000 clones, approximately 90% occurring once; the ten biggest clones make up 1.2%. The sequencing input was PBMCs or T cells enriched from blood (not recorded which). These receptors were collected from a woman aged 18 to 35 who had recovered from COVID-19.

The V and J genes are TRBV30 and TRBJ2-7; tentatively, D is TRBD1 (6 bases). Trimming took off 2 bases at V and 6 bases at J, with 20 bases between the two ends. The CDR3 totals 15 residues. Germline assignment: CDR1 GTSNPN and CDR2 SVGIG (reference sequence). CDR3 DNA: TGTGCCTGGAGTAAACCCCCCTTTCTGGGGGCCGAGCAGTACTTC. Amino acids: CAWSKPPFLGAEQYF.

V gene TRBV11-1 combines with J gene TRBJ2-3; no reliable D call. This CDR3 spans 14 amino acids. Germline CDR1 is SGHAT and CDR2 is FQDESV (reference sequence). V lost 4 bases and J lost 2, with 10 bases in between. This CDR3 is CASSSQASTDTQYF. DNA for the CDR3: TGTGCCAGCAGCTCGCAGGCCTCCACAGATACGCAGTATTTT.

The rearrangement links TRBV18 to TRBJ1-3; D ambiguous. Germline lookup yields CDR1 KGHSH and CDR2 LQKENI. The V end lost 0 bases, the J end lost 3 bases, and 9 bases lay between the germline ends. There are 15 residues in the CDR3. The CDR3 loop is CASSPPWGVGNTIYF. CDR3 DNA sequence: TGTGCCAGCTCACCACCTTGGGGAGTTGGAAACACCATATATTTT.

The J gene is TRBJ1-3, the V gene TRBV7-9; 7 positions match TRBD1. This CDR3 region has 14 residues. The germline V gene encodes CDR1 SEHNR and CDR2 FQNEAQ (reference sequence). After removal of 5 bases from V and 9 bases from J, the junction contained 10 bases not matched to a gene. CDR3 region: CASSHGTAWPTIYF. The DNA for the CDR3 is TGTGCCAGCAGCCACGGGACAGCCTGGCCCACCATATATTTT.

V is TRBV3-1 (or the pseudogene TRBV3-2) and J is TRBJ2-3; D is unclear. With 1 base removed from V and 7 bases from J, the gap between germline ends came to 12 bases. Germline V gene lookup returns CDR1 LGHDT and CDR2 YNNKEL (reference sequence). This CDR3 region has 14 residues. CDR3 sequence reads: CASSQGGSTNTQYF. In nucleotides, the CDR3 is TGTGCCAGCAGCCAAGGAGGTAGCACGAATACGCAGTATTTT.

The count of this clone is one. The chain couples TRBV7-2 to TRBJ2-1, with D possibly TRBD1 on 6 matching bases. The ends were cut back, 5 bases at V and 9 bases at J, with 14 bases in the middle. The CDR3 has 13 amino acids. Germline CDR1 reads SGHTA; CDR2 reads FQGNSA. The CDR3 DNA reads as TGTGCCAGCAGCACGGAACAGGGTCCTGAGCAGTTCTTC. It specifies CASSTEQGPEQFF.

This chain connects TRBV7-3 to TRBJ1-1; D is unresolved. Trimming cost V 0 bases and J 3 bases, with 14 bases left between them. The CDR3 sequence is 16 residues long. Germline loops: CDR1 SGHTA, CDR2 FQGTGA. DNA for the CDR3: TGTGCCAGCAGCTTAACGAGGGTACCACGGGACACTGAAGCTTTCTTT. Translated: CASSLTRVPRDTEAFF.

A few counts support this clone. The chain has TRBV29-1 and TRBJ1-2; D is ambiguous. The CDR3 has 15 residues. Germline-derived CDR1 and CDR2 are SQVTM and ANQGSEA. With 5 bases removed from V and 3 bases from J, the gap between germline ends came to 19 bases. This CDR3 is CSVSGSPERHYGYTF. As DNA, the CDR3 is TGCAGCGTTTCCGGGTCCCCCGAACGACACTATGGCTACACCTTC.

The rearrangement uses TRBV7-2 and TRBJ1-1; a possible D gene is TRBD1 (5 bases). Germline V gives CDR1 SGHTA, CDR2 FQGNSA. V lost 5 bases and J 1 base, leaving 11 bases between the germline ends. The CDR3 extends over 14 amino acids. The CDR3 DNA reads as TGTGCCAGCAGCCTAATTACAGGGAACACTGAAGCTTTCTTT. It yields the protein CASSLITGNTEAFF. Together with reference TRBV7-2 and TRBJ1-1, the CDR3 gives the full variable domain: GAGVSQSPSNKVTEKGKDVELRCDPISGHTALYWYRQSLGQGLEFLIYFQGNSAPDKSGLPSDRFSAERTGGSVSTLTIQRTQQEDSAVYLCASSLITGNTEAFFGQGTRLTVV.

As DNA, the CDR3 is TGTGCCTGGAGGCGGAACACCGGGGAGCTGTTTTTT. This codes for CAWRRNTGELFF. The rearrangement joins TRBV30 to TRBJ2-2; D unclear. Germline lookup yields CDR1 GTSNPN and CDR2 SVGIG (reference sequence). The V end was cut by 3 bases, the J end by 1 base, with 3 bases between. The CDR3 has 12 amino acids.

Only a few counts were recorded for this clone. The genes are TRBV21-1 and TRBJ1-1; the table's D call TRBD1 went unverified against the DNA. TRBV21-1 is an annotated pseudogene. This CDR3 has 19 amino acids. CDR3 coding DNA: TGTGCCAGCAGCAAGCGTCACCCGGGGTGGGACAGGGGGATGGCTGAAGCTTTCTTT. It yields the protein CASSKRHPGWDRGMAEAFF.

The V gene is TRBV6-1, the J gene TRBJ1-2; D gene unclear. This CDR3 is 18 amino acids long. Germline CDR1 and CDR2: MNHNS and SASEGT. V was cut by 0 bases and J by 1 base, with 18 bases left in between. The CDR3 region has the DNA TGTGCCAGCAGTGAAGCCCCCACCGGGATAGGACTTAACTATGGCTACACCTTC. Translated: CASSEAPTGIGLNYGYTF.

The chain couples TRBV4-1 to TRBJ2-1; D possibly corresponds to TRBD1 (5 bases). The CDR3 length is 15 residues. The V and J ends lost 3 bases and 0 bases respectively, with 9 bases between them. CDR1 is MGHRA, CDR2 YSYEKL, per germline. CDR3 region: CASSHDSSSYNEQFF. The CDR3 DNA follows: TGCGCCAGCAGCCACGACAGTAGCTCCTACAATGAGCAGTTCTTC.

V gene TRBV9 combines with J gene TRBJ1-6, with a possible D match to TRBD1 (5 bases). Per germline, CDR1 SGDLS and CDR2 YYNGEE. V lost 6 bases and J lost 0, with 16 bases in between. CDR3 length equals 17 residues. The CDR3, as DNA: TGTGCCAGCACCGGCCCGGGGGTTTCCTCCTATAATTCACCCCTCCACTTT. Protein sequence: CASTGPGVSSYNSPLHF.

This clone came up a few times. The gene calls are TRBV30 and TRBJ2-7, with D possibly matching TRBD1 (6 bases). The length of the CDR3 is 11 residues. Between the trimmed V and J ends, which lost 8 bases and 4 bases, there was a span of 12 bases. CDR1 and CDR2 from the germline V gene are GTSNPN and SVGIG (reference sequence). The CDR3 sequence is CAHSRGYEQYF. In DNA, the CDR3 is TGTGCCCACTCGAGGGGGTACGAGCAGTACTTC.

The gene calls are TRBV19 and TRBJ1-2; 7 bases are shared with TRBD1. Germline V gene data show CDR1 as LNHDA and CDR2 as SQIVND (reference sequence). V shed 4 bases and J 5 bases; nucleotides not matched to a gene: 16. The CDR3 consists of 17 residues. The CDR3 sequence: CASSTSKPPTGAYGYTF. For the CDR3, the DNA is TGTGCCAGTAGTACCTCTAAACCCCCTACAGGGGCATATGGCTACACCTTC.

J is TRBJ2-1 and V is TRBV5-5, with 7 bases lining up with TRBD1. CDR3 length: 15 residues. V gave up 4 bases and J gave up 3 bases; unmatched junction bases: 7. CDR1 SGHKS and CDR2 YYEKEE come from the germline V gene (reference sequence). CDR3 DNA: TGTGCCAGCAGCCCCGGGACAGCCTACTACAATGAGCAGTTCTTC. Translation: CASSPGTAYYNEQFF.

The V gene is TRBV6-5, the J gene TRBJ2-1; TRBD2 aligns across 10 bases. Trimming at V came to 4 bases and at J to 7 bases, leaving 4 bases not matched to a gene. Germline values: CDR1 MNHEY, CDR2 SVGAGI. This CDR3 spans 14 amino acids. The CDR3 DNA reads TGTGCCAGCAGTTTCGGGACTAGCGCGAATGAGCAGTTCTTC. Translation gives CASSFGTSANEQFF.

This clone was found once. The chain has TRBV19 and TRBJ2-2, with D possibly being TRBD1 (5 bases). Germline CDR1 and CDR2: LNHDA and SQIVND (reference sequence). Trimming removed 7 bases at V and 6 bases at J, with 12 bases between. There are 13 residues in the CDR3. The CDR3 here is CASTQGSAGELFF. The CDR3 nucleotides read TGTGCCAGTACTCAGGGCTCGGCCGGGGAGCTGTTTTTT.

The chain combines TRBV21-1 with TRBJ1-5; the table's TRBD1 call for D was not verified on the DNA. TRBV21-1 has pseudogene status. The CDR3 has 16 amino acids. The CDR3 sequence is CASSKGGGTSYQPQHF. CDR3 in DNA: TGTGCCAGCAGCAAAGGTGGGGGCACTAGTTATCAGCCCCAGCATTTT.

For the CDR3, the DNA is TGCGCCAGCAGCTTGGGCGGGAACGGATACTACAATGAGCAGTTCTTC. This sequence encodes CASSLGGNGYYNEQFF. V gene TRBV5-1 combines with J gene TRBJ2-1, with TRBD2 as a possible D gene (6 bases). The V end was cut by 0 bases, the J end by 3 bases, with 13 bases between. Per germline, CDR1 SGHRS and CDR2 YFSETQ. The CDR3 runs to 16 residues.

The chain carries TRBV5-6 and TRBJ1-1, with 9 positions matching TRBD1. V dropped 4 bases and J dropped 1; count of bases not matched to a gene: 5. The CDR3 covers 15 residues. Germline values: CDR1 SGHDT, CDR2 YYEEEE. CDR3 in amino acids: CASSQLQGANTEAFF. The CDR3 DNA is TGTGCCAGCAGCCAACTACAGGGGGCGAACACTGAAGCTTTCTTT.

This chain uses TRBV29-1 with TRBJ1-5; tentative D call: TRBD1 (6 bases). This CDR3 has 15 amino acids. Germline CDR1 and CDR2: SQVTM and ANQGSEA. The V gene lost 6 bases and the J gene lost 2 bases, with 17 bases spanning the gap. The CDR3 nucleotides are TGCAGCGTAGTCCTTCCGGGACAAGGCAATCAGCCCCAGCATTTT. Translating gives CSVVLPGQGNQPQHF.

This sequence joins TRBV4-1 and TRBJ1-3; D might be TRBD1 (5 bases). Looked up from germline, CDR1 is MGHRA and CDR2 is YSYEKL. The CDR3 length is 14 residues. V lost 3 bases and J 3 bases, leaving 9 bases between the germline ends. The CDR3 loop is CASSQGPHGNTIYF. DNA of the CDR3: TGCGCCAGCAGCCAGGGGCCGCATGGAAACACCATATATTTT.

The CDR3 sequence: CASTQAGRTGEQYF. In DNA, the CDR3 is TGTGCCAGCACGCAAGCAGGGCGGACAGGCGAGCAGTACTTC. The genes are TRBV25-1 and TRBJ2-7, with TRBD1 matching over 7 bases. The V gene's germline CDR1 is MGHDK and CDR2 SYGVNS. This CDR3 has 14 amino acids. V shed 7 bases and J 6 bases; nucleotides not matched to a gene: 12.

The genes are TRBV7-9 and TRBJ2-3; TRBD2 aligns across 13 bases. V gave up 5 bases and J gave up 1 base; unmatched junction bases: 6. The CDR3 loop spans 17 amino acids. Germline-derived CDR1 and CDR2 are SEHNR and FQNEAQ (reference sequence). For the CDR3, the DNA is TGTGCCAGCAGCCGACTAGCGGGGGGTAAGGGCACAGATACGCAGTATTTT. The encoded protein is CASSRLAGGKGTDTQYF.

The chain uses TRBV5-1 and TRBJ2-3; 7 nucleotides match TRBD2. Germline CDR1 and CDR2: SGHRS and YFSETQ. The trim removed 3 bases at V and 2 bases at J, leaving 9 bases unmatched. The CDR3 runs 16 residues. The CDR3 DNA reads as TGCGCCAGCAGCTCTTCCTCCGGGGGGATCACAGATACGCAGTATTTT. It codes for CASSSSSGGITDTQYF. Looking up the rest from reference TRBV5-1 and TRBJ2-3 gives the full variable domain: KAGVTQTPRYLIKTRGQQVTLSCSPISGHRSVSWYQQTPGQGLQFLFEYFSETQRNKGNFPGRFSGRQFSNSRSEMNVSTLELGDSALYLCASSSSSGGITDTQYFGPGTRLTVL.

The CDR3 is CATSRDTSARGETQYF. CDR3 coding DNA: TGTGCCACCAGCAGAGACACGAGCGCAAGGGGGGAGACCCAGTACTTC. V gene TRBV15 combines with J gene TRBJ2-5, with D possibly matching TRBD1 (6 bases). CDR1 is LNHNV, CDR2 YYDKDF, per germline (reference sequence). V was clipped by 0 bases and J by 5 bases, with 16 bases between them. This CDR3 is 16 amino acids long.